A single sample is the source of the 10 T cell receptor beta chains below, sequenced in a study of shared clonotypes between healthy human individuals. Sequenced by immunoSEQ multiplex PCR; TCRdb stores in-frame clones only, minus some. Found here are 650,000 to 800,000 clones, over 55% of them singletons; the top ten hold around 1.7%. The sample taken for sequencing was memory CD4+ T cells sorted from blood. Regarding subset: CD45RA-negative fraction. The receptor source for this set is a woman in her 30s in good health.

V is TRBV11-2 and J is TRBJ2-2; D is unclear. Trimming left V 2 bases short and J 3 bases short, with 19 bases between. The CDR3 consists of 18 residues. The germline V gene has CDR1 SGHAT and CDR2 FQNNGV. CDR3 region: CASSLLSIRQFYTGELFF. The CDR3 nucleotides read TGTGCCAGCAGCTTACTCAGCATCCGGCAGTTCTACACCGGGGAGCTGTTTTTT.

The gene calls are TRBV19 and TRBJ2-1; TRBD2 matches at 8 bases. The CDR3 runs 14 residues. Germline V gene lookup returns CDR1 LNHDA and CDR2 SQIVND (reference sequence). V shed 6 bases, J shed 8 bases, and the junction held 9 bases outside the gene matches. In DNA form, the CDR3 reads TGTGCCAGTAGCCGGGAGGGCCTCGGGGATGAGCAGTTCTTC. Its protein product is CASSREGLGDEQFF.

The CDR3 DNA reads TGCGCCAGCAGCCACCTAGCGATAGGAAGTAGCAATGAGCAGTTCTTC. Its translation is CASSHLAIGSSNEQFF. V and J are TRBV4-1 and TRBJ2-1; a possible D gene is TRBD2 (6 bases). The ends were cut back, 3 bases at V and 6 bases at J, with 18 bases in the middle. Germline CDR1 and CDR2: MGHRA and YSYEKL. The CDR3 extends over 16 amino acids.

V usage is TRBV19 and J usage is TRBJ2-1; tentatively, D is TRBD2 (5 bases). CDR1 and CDR2 from the germline V gene are LNHDA and SQIVND (reference sequence). Trimming left V 3 bases short and J 6 bases short, with 15 bases between. This CDR3 is built from 15 residues. The CDR3 protein is CASSMGTGLGNEQFF. In DNA form, the CDR3 reads TGTGCCAGTAGTATGGGTACGGGATTGGGCAATGAGCAGTTCTTC. Supplemented by reference TRBV19 and TRBJ2-1, the full variable domain reads DGGITQSPKYLFRKEGQNVTLSCEQNLNHDAMYWYRQDPGQGLRLIYYSQIVNDFQKGDIAEGYSVSREKKESFPLTVTSAQKNPTAFYLCASSMGTGLGNEQFFGPGTRLTVL.

This clone was seen a few times. This chain uses TRBV9 with TRBJ2-6; D possibly matches TRBD1 or TRBD2 (7 bases each). Germline assignment: CDR1 SGDLS and CDR2 YYNGEE. This CDR3 region has 21 residues. V was shortened by 2 bases and J by 4 bases, with 28 bases between the two germline ends. The CDR3 bases are TGTGCCAGCAGCGTTAACCCGGTGGGAGGGGGCGCTTTGTCCGGGGCCAACGTCCTGACTTTC. Its translation is CASSVNPVGGGALSGANVLTF.

This clone was found a few times. The gene calls are TRBV7-9 and TRBJ2-3; D uncertain. The germline V gene has CDR1 SEHNR and CDR2 FQNEAQ (reference sequence). CDR3 length: 15 residues. V lost 5 bases and J 4 bases, leaving 16 bases between the germline ends. Written as DNA, the CDR3 is TGTGCCAGCAGCCTGGCCGGGCCACGGGCAGATACGCAGTATTTT. Protein sequence: CASSLAGPRADTQYF.

The rearrangement joins TRBV2 to TRBJ2-7, with TRBD1 matching over 7 bases. Trimming at V came to 7 bases and at J to 4 bases, leaving 10 bases not matched to a gene. The CDR3 runs 14 residues. The germline CDR1 and CDR2 sequences are SNHLY and FYNNEI. The CDR3 bases are TGTGCCAGCACCCGACAGGGCCCAATATACGAGCAGTACTTC. As protein: CASTRQGPIYEQYF.

This rearrangement joins TRBV5-4 to TRBJ2-2; perhaps TRBD1 as D (5 bases). Germline V gene lookup returns CDR1 SGHNT and CDR2 YYREEE (reference sequence). V shed 4 bases and J shed 2 bases, with 12 bases lying between them. The CDR3 runs to 15 residues. The CDR3 DNA follows: TGTGCCAGCAGCCCCGACAGCACTAACACCGGGGAGCTGTTTTTT. It yields the protein CASSPDSTNTGELFF.

With regard to this clone: A much more abundant neighbour one base away suggests this may be a read error. Other DNA sequences in this specimen translate into the identical CDR3. The chain links TRBV11-2 to TRBJ1-1; TRBD1 matches 8 bases. J lost 3 bases, V lost 3 bases, and 0 bases had no gene match. The V gene's germline CDR1 is SGHAT and CDR2 FQNNGV. CDR3 length: 13 amino acids. The CDR3 DNA reads as TGTGCCAGCAGCTTGACAGGGGACACTGAAGCTTTCTTT. It codes for CASSLTGDTEAFF.

In its sample, this clone was seen once. DNA for the CDR3: TGTGCCAGCTCACCACCGGAGATCAGGTTCTCCTACGAGCAGTACTTC. Amino acids: CASSPPEIRFSYEQYF. The chain links TRBV18 to TRBJ2-7; D call uncertain. The length of the CDR3 is 16 residues. The V end lost 0 bases, the J end lost 0 bases, and 12 bases lay between the germline ends. Germline assignment: CDR1 KGHSH and CDR2 LQKENI.